This T cell receptor beta chain was retrieved from a study of blood T cell repertoires in COVID-19. Background on the study: Sources were T cells, B-cell-depleted T cells, or PBMCs; the material itself was cDNA or gDNA.

Germline CDR1 and CDR2: MNHEY and SMNVEV (reference sequence). With 4 bases clipped from V and 6 bases from J, the junction kept 6 bases outside the gene matches. The length of the CDR3 is 13 residues. The protocol was immunoSEQ multiplex PCR, while the TCRdb copy is restricted to in-frame clones and leaves out a portion. The table includes about 170,000 clones, roughly 84% detected once. The chain couples TRBV27 to TRBJ2-7; TRBD1 aligns across 7 bases. Sequencing was done on a sample of peripheral blood. This receptor was obtained from a man older than 75 with COVID-19, enrolled during active disease. DNA of the CDR3: TGTGCCAGCAGTTCGCTGACAGGGAGCGAGCAGTACTTC. Translating gives CASSSLTGSEQYF.